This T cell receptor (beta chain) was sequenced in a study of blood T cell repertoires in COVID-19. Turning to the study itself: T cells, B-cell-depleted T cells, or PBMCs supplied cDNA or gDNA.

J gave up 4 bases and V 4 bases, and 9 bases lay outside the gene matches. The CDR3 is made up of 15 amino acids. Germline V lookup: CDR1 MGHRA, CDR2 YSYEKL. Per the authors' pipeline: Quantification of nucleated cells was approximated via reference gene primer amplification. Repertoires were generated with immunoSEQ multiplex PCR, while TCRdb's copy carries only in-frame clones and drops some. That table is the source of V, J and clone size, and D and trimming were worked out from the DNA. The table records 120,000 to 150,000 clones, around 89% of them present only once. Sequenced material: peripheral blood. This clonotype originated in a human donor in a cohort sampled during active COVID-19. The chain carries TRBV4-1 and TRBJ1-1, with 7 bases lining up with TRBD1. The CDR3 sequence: CASSPKTGPSTEAFF. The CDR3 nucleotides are TGCGCCAGCAGCCCTAAGACAGGGCCGAGCACTGAAGCTTTCTTT.